This TCR beta chain stems from a study of OX40 agonist ivuxolimab in advanced cancers. V was cut by 3 bases and J by 3 bases, with 11 bases left in between. CDR1 is LGHNA, CDR2 YSLEER, per germline. The CDR3 length is 14 residues. The data were produced by immunoSEQ multiplex PCR, yet TCRdb's version contains in-frame clones alone and is incomplete. The sample holds roughly 50,000 clones; under 95% are singletons and the top ten take 8.5% to 9%. Sequencing was performed on CD4+ or CD8+ T cells sorted from blood, taken in a trial of the OX40 agonist ivuxolimab. The chain is built from TRBV4-3 and TRBJ1-1; D gene ambiguous. This TCR was sampled from an adult with an advanced solid tumor such as melanoma, head and neck, liver or kidney cancer. CDR3 amino acids: CASSHNYPDTEAFF. CDR3 DNA: TGCGCCAGCAGCCACAACTACCCTGACACTGAAGCTTTCTTT.